This TCR beta chain was identified in a study of blood T cell repertoires in COVID-19. Turning to the study itself: COVID-19 samples from acute and convalescent phases originated in the United States, Italy and Spain. PBMCs, B-cell-depleted T cells, or T cells provided the cDNA or gDNA that made up the material.

Authors' processing steps: The authors estimated nucleated cell counts from reference gene primer amplification. Assay used: immunoSEQ multiplex PCR; TCRdb lists only in-frame clones, some missing. For V, J and clone size, that table is used; D and trimming come from the DNA. The sample has 150,000 or so clones; almost 70% are singletons. Losses at the gene ends were 5 bases for V and 4 bases for J; bases not matched to a gene: 6. This CDR3 is 15 amino acids long. CDR1 LNHDA and CDR2 SQIVND come from the germline V gene (reference sequence). The clonotype was recovered from a woman in her 70s with acute or convalescent COVID-19. The chain employs TRBV19 and TRBJ2-3; 10 nucleotides agree with TRBD2. The specimen sequenced was peripheral blood. The CDR3 reads CASSGVSGGADTQYF. The CDR3 nucleotides are TGTGCCAGTAGTGGAGTGAGCGGGGGGGCAGATACGCAGTATTTT.